These 17 T cell receptor beta chains were sequenced from one sample in a study of T cell changes during pregnancy in multiple sclerosis. Measured with immunoSEQ multiplex PCR; TCRdb has only the in-frame clones, and not every one. Of more than 25,000 clones listed, 75% to 95% were seen once; the top ten hold approximately 3.6%. The sample here was CD8+ T cells from peripheral blood mononuclear cells, taken in the second trimester of pregnancy. These receptors originate from a female donor in good health, enrolled as a control in a pregnancy study.

Note on this clone: The sample carries other DNA sequences with the same CDR3. The genes are TRBV29-1 and TRBJ2-1; 9 nucleotides match TRBD2. CDR3 length: 15 amino acids. CDR1 SQVTM and CDR2 ANQGSEA come from the germline V gene. The J segment lost 2 bases and the V segment lost 7 bases, leaving 9 bases of the junction unmatched. CDR3 in DNA: TGCAGCGGACTTGGCGGGGGGGCCCCCTACAATGAGCAGTTCTTC. Translation: CSGLGGGAPYNEQFF.

The rearrangement links TRBV30 to TRBJ2-1; a possible D gene is TRBD1 (6 bases). The CDR3 contains 15 residues. Trimming took 2 bases from V and 6 from J, leaving 17 bases between them. Per germline, CDR1 GTSNPN and CDR2 SVGIG (reference sequence). The CDR3: CAWSNGGPVSNEQFF. Here the CDR3 DNA reads TGTGCCTGGAGTAATGGGGGCCCGGTTTCCAATGAGCAGTTCTTC.

The chain couples TRBV27 to TRBJ1-1, with a weak D call TRBD1 (5 bases). Trimming stripped 4 bases from V and 5 bases from J, with 8 bases between. The V gene's germline CDR1 is MNHEY and CDR2 SMNVEV (reference sequence). The CDR3 loop spans 12 amino acids. The CDR3: CASSSGGTEAFF. CDR3 bases: TGTGCCAGCAGTTCTGGGGGGACTGAAGCTTTCTTT.

V is TRBV11-3 and J is TRBJ1-1; a possible D gene is TRBD1 (5 bases). V was clipped by 2 bases and J by 1 base, with 14 bases between them. Germline loops: CDR1 SGHNT, CDR2 YENEEA. This CDR3 contains 16 residues. The CDR3 loop is CASSLQGSLGNTEAFF. CDR3 nucleotides: TGTGCCAGCAGCTTACAGGGCTCCCTAGGGAACACTGAAGCTTTCTTT.

This chain connects TRBV9 to TRBJ1-1; D unclear. The CDR3 length is 16 residues. From germline, CDR1 is SGDLS and CDR2 YYNGEE. The V gene lost 6 bases and the J gene lost 1 base, with 19 bases spanning the gap. The CDR3 reads CASNENPQKTNTEAFF. The CDR3 nucleotides read TGTGCCAGCAACGAAAACCCACAGAAGACGAACACTGAAGCTTTCTTT.

This chain joins TRBV19 and TRBJ2-2; possible D gene TRBD1, 5 bases. Germline-derived CDR1 and CDR2 are LNHDA and SQIVND (reference sequence). V was pared by 2 bases and J by 3 bases, with 7 bases between. There are 14 residues in the CDR3. CDR3 amino acids: CASSIRGYTGELFF. The CDR3 nucleotides read TGTGCCAGTAGTATAAGGGGTTACACCGGGGAGCTGTTTTTT.

CDR3 sequence (DNA): TGTGCCAGTAGTTACAGGGGCAATCAGCCCCAGCATTTT. Protein sequence: CASSYRGNQPQHF. V is TRBV19 and J is TRBJ1-5; D possibly corresponds to TRBD1 (6 bases). CDR1 is LNHDA and CDR2 is SQIVND in the germline V gene (reference sequence). The V end was cut by 5 bases, the J end by 2 bases, with 7 bases between. The CDR3 runs to 13 residues.

The rearrangement joins TRBV15 to TRBJ1-2; a weak D match, TRBD1 (6 bases). Germline CDR1 LNHNV, CDR2 YYDKDF (reference sequence). This CDR3 spans 14 amino acids. Trimming removed 0 bases from V and 8 bases from J, with 13 bases in between. The CDR3 DNA reads TGTGCCACCAGCAGAGAGGAAGGGGGTGTAGGCTACACCTTC. Its translation is CATSREEGGVGYTF.

This clone was recorded once. The CDR3 coding sequence is TGTGCCAGCAGTGACGACAGAGGGGCCAACGTCCTGACTTTC. Its translation is CASSDDRGANVLTF. The chain employs TRBV6-4 and TRBJ2-6; maybe TRBD1 (5 bases). Trimming pared 2 bases from V and 4 bases from J, leaving 6 bases between. The CDR3 sequence is 14 residues long. The germline V gene encodes CDR1 MRHNA and CDR2 SNTAGT.

The chain employs TRBV6-5 and TRBJ1-5, with 7 bases identical to TRBD1. The CDR3 is 13 residues long. V lost 6 bases, J lost 4 bases, and 3 bases stayed unmatched. CDR1 is MNHEY and CDR2 is SVGAGI in the germline V gene. CDR3 residues: CASSWTGNQPQHF. In DNA, the CDR3 is TGTGCCAGCAGCTGGACAGGTAATCAGCCCCAGCATTTT.

The rearrangement uses TRBV27 and TRBJ2-7; 9 bases map to TRBD1. In germline, CDR1 is MNHEY, CDR2 SMNVEV (reference sequence). The CDR3 has 15 residues. V trimming: 6 bases; J trimming: 4 bases; junction bases outside the gene matches: 10. In nucleotides, the CDR3 is TGTGCCAGCAGACAGGGGGCTTATTCGGATTACGAGCAGTACTTC. Translating gives CASRQGAYSDYEQYF.

The rearrangement joins TRBV4-1 to TRBJ2-3; 7 bases align to TRBD1. The CDR3 length is 16 residues. V shed 4 bases and J 4 bases; nucleotides not matched to a gene: 11. Germline V gene sequence: CDR1 MGHRA, CDR2 YSYEKL. CDR3 in DNA: TGCGCCAGCAGCCCAATTACAGGGGATAGTGCAGATACGCAGTATTTT. It is translated as CASSPITGDSADTQYF.

The chain joins TRBV19 to TRBJ1-2, with a weak D call TRBD1 (6 bases). V was pared by 7 bases and J by 6 bases, with 15 bases between. Germline V gives CDR1 LNHDA, CDR2 SQIVND (reference sequence). This CDR3 is 13 amino acids long. CDR3 DNA sequence: TGTGCCAGTACCTCGGACAGCTCGGATGGCTACACCTTC. This encodes CASTSDSSDGYTF.

The chain couples TRBV19 to TRBJ2-7; 7 nucleotides line up with TRBD2. The V and J ends lost 5 bases and 3 bases, in that order; junction bases with no gene match: 7. The CDR3 spans 14 residues. Germline CDR1 reads LNHDA; CDR2 reads SQIVND (reference sequence). CDR3 residues: CASSVPGGGYEQYF. CDR3 coding DNA: TGTGCCAGTAGTGTTCCGGGGGGAGGCTACGAGCAGTACTTC.

Concerning this clone itself: Relative to the germline gene, one junction end is altered; a read error may explain this. V and J are TRBV7-7 and TRBJ2-2, with TRBD1 as a possible D gene (6 bases). From germline, CDR1 is SSHAT and CDR2 FNYEAQ (reference sequence). This CDR3 has 15 amino acids. As DNA, the CDR3 is TGTGCTAGCAGCTTAACCCCAGGGGCGGGCGGGGAGCTGTTTTTT. It encodes CASSLTPGAGGELFF.

The V and J genes are TRBV10-3 and TRBJ1-6, with 9 bases fitting TRBD1. Germline V lookup: CDR1 ENHRY, CDR2 SYGVKD. With V trimmed by 2 bases and J by 7 bases, 9 bases remained unmatched. The CDR3 consists of 17 residues. CDR3 bases: TGTGCCATCAGTGAGGCTGGCGACAGGGGGTTGAATTCACCCCTCCACTTT. This codes for CAISEAGDRGLNSPLHF.

This clone was seen more than once but under ten times. Other nucleotide sequences from this sample produce the same CDR3. The chain recombines TRBV6-4 with TRBJ2-3; D might be TRBD1 (6 bases). This CDR3 has 13 residues. V lost 4 bases, J lost 1 base, and 6 bases lay in between. From germline, CDR1 is MRHNA and CDR2 SNTAGT. CDR3 in DNA: TGTGCCAGCAGTGGGACAGGCACAGATACGCAGTATTTT. Protein: CASSGTGTDTQYF.